These T cell receptor beta chains were read from a single sample in a study of post-analysis software for immune sequencing data. TCRdb independently ran MiXCR on the PCR reads; one entry per CDR3 protein. The sample records about 800,000 distinct CDR3 sequences, 30% being singletons. The sample comprised blood. The receptor source for this set is a girl between 10 and 17 years old with multiple sclerosis. Each CDR3 is given with its conserved first and last residue.

V gene | CDR3 protein
TRBV7-2 | CASSLAGGEQYF
TRBV15 | CATSRDSPAGKNIQYF
TRBV5-1 | CASSGLTGTEQYF
TRBV6-2/TRBV6-3 | CASSYTTGVGNTGELFF
TRBV6-4 | CASSERPHGPPDTQYF
TRBV14 | CASSLPGQRGYTF
TRBV3-1 | CASSQPVGAKNIQYF
TRBV9 | CASRSSGGAYSGANVLTF
TRBV4-1 | CASSQRLAGATDTQYF
TRBV27 | CASSHRTGGTSKLFF
TRBV10-3 | CAISVIGGTGRNYGYTF
TRBV11-2 | CASSLVQTQETQYF
TRBV6-6 | CASSHLGGRNTEAFF
TRBV20-1 | CSAVEPPPSNQPQHF
TRBV6-5 | CASSTTVTDTQYF
TRBV28 | CVINSGGRYNEQFF
TRBV11-3 | CASSPPGEPYEQYF
TRBV20-1 | CSASSGLLKTYEQYF
TRBV7-2 | CASSFSGRRGLIADEQFF
TRBV2 | CASSEALSGPADEQFF
TRBV9 | CASGAGLKETQYF
TRBV29-1 | CSVVEGAWKDTEAFF
TRBV7-6 | CASSSEQGARETQYF
TRBV20-1 | CSADSGRNQPQHF
TRBV6-5 | CASSYSRGAPYEQYF
TRBV7-9 | CASSSGRTDVETQYF
TRBV6-5 | CASTDHRGRTEAFF